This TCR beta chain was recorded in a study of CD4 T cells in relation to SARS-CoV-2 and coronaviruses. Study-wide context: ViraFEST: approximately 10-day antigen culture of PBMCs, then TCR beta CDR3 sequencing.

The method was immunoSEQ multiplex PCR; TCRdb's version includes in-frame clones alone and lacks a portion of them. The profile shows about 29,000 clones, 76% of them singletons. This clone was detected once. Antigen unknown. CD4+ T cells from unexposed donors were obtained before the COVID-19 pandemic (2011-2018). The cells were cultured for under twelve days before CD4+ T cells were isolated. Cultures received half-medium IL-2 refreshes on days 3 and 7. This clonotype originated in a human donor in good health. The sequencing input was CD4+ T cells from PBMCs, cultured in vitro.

The chain's CDR3 is CASSTGQGQRETQYF. The CDR3 nucleotides read TGTGCCAGCAGCACCGGACAGGGGCAAAGGGAGACCCAGTACTTC. The chain carries TRBV9 and TRBJ2-5; TRBD1 matches at 9 bases. There are 15 residues in the CDR3. CDR1 is SGDLS, CDR2 YYNGEE, per germline. The trim removed 4 bases at V and 5 bases at J, leaving 9 bases unmatched.